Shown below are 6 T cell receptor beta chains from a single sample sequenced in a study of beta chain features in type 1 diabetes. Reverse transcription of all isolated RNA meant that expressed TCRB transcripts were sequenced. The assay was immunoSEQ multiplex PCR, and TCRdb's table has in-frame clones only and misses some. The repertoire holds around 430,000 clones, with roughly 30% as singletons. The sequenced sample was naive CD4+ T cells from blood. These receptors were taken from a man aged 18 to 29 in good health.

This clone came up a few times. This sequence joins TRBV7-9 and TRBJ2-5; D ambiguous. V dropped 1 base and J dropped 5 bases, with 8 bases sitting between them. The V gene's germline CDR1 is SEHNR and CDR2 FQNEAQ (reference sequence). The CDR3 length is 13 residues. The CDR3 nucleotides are TGTGCCAGCAGCTTAGTACTGGGGGAGACCCAGTACTTC. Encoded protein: CASSLVLGETQYF.

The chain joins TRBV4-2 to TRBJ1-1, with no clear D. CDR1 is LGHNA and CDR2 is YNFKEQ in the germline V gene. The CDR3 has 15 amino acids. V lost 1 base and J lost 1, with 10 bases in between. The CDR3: CASSQAPVENTEAFF. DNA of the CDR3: TGTGCCAGCAGCCAAGCTCCTGTGGAGAACACTGAAGCTTTCTTT.

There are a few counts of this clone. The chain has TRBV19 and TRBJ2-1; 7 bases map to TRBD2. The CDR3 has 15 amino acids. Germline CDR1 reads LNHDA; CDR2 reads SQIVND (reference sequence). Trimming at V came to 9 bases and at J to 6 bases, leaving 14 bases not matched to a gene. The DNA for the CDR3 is TGTGCCAGCACCTACGGGACTACCAGCGGCAATGAGCAGTTCTTC. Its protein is CASTYGTTSGNEQFF.

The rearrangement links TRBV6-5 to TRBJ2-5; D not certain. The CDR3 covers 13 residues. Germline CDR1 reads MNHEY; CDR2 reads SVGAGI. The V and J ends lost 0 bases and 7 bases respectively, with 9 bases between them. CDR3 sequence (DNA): TGTGCCAGCAGTTACTCGACGCTGGGGACCCAGTACTTC. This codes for CASSYSTLGTQYF.

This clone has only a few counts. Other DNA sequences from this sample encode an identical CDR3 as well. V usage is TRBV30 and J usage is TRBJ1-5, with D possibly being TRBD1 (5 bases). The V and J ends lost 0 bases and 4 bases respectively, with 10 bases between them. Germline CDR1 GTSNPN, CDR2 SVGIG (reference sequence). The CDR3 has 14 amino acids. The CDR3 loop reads CAWSVGTDNQPQHF. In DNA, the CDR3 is TGTGCCTGGAGTGTGGGGACGGATAATCAGCCCCAGCATTTT.

In DNA, the CDR3 is TGTGCCAGCAGCGTAGATCGGGGCGGGGACATTCAGTACTTC. Translated, it gives CASSVDRGGDIQYF. This sequence joins TRBV9 and TRBJ2-4; TRBD2 is a possible D gene (6 bases). V lost 0 bases, J lost 8 bases, and 12 bases lay in between. Germline V lookup: CDR1 SGDLS, CDR2 YYNGEE. The CDR3 runs to 14 residues.